This T cell receptor beta chain was found in a study of control samples from healthy donors and cancer patients. The method was immunoSEQ multiplex PCR; TCRdb's version includes in-frame clones alone and lacks a portion of them. The data show roughly 100,000 clones, about nine tenths seen once. The sequencing sample was made of blood. The TCR sequence derives from a human donor in good health. The donor label of this sample is uncertain.

The CDR3, as DNA: TGTGCCAGCAGTGGACAGGGGTGGGTCTATGGCTACACCTTC. Amino acid sequence: CASSGQGWVYGYTF. The chain couples TRBV28 to TRBJ1-2, with 9 positions matching TRBD1. Germline CDR1 and CDR2: MDHEN and SYDVKM. The CDR3 runs 14 residues. The V gene end was trimmed by 5 bases and the J gene end by 4 bases; junction bases not matched to a gene: 5.